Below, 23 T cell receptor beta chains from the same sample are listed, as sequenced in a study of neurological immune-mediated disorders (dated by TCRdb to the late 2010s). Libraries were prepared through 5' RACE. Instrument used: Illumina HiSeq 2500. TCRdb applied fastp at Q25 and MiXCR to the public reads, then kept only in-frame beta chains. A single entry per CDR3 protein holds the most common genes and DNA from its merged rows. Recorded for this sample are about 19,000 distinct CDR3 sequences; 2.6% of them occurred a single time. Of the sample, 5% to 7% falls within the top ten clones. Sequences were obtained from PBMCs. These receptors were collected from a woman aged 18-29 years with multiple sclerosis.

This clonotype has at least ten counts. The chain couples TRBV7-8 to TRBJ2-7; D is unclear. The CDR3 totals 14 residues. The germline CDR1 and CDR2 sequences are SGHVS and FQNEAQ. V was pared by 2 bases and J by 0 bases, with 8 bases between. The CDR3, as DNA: TGTGCCAGCAGCTTAATGGCTAGCTCCTACGAGCAGTACTTC. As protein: CASSLMASSYEQYF.

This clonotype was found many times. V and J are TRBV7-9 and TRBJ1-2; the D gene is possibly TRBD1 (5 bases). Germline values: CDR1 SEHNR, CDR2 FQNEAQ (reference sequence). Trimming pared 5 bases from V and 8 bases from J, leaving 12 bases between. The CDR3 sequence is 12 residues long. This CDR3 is CASSRRDLGYTF. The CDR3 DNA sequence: TGTGCCAGCAGCCGACGGGACTTAGGCTACACCTTC.

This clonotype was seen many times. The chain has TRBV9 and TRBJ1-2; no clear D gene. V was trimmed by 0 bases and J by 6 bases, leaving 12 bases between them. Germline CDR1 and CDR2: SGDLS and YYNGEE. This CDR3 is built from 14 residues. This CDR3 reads CASSVDVSPNGYTF. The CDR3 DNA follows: TGTGCCAGCAGCGTAGATGTCTCCCCCAATGGCTACACCTTC.

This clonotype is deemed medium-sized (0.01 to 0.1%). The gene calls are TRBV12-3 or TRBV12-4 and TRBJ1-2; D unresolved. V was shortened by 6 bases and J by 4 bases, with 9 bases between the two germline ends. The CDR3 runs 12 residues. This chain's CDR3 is CASSQMSYGYTF. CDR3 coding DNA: TGTGCCAGCAGCCAAATGAGCTATGGCTACACCTTC.

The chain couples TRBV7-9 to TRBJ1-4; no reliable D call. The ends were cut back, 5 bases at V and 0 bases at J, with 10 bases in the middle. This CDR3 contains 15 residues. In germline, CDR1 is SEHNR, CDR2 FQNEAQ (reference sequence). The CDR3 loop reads CASSRLGPTNEKLFF. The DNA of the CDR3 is TGTGCCAGCAGCCGTCTTGGGCCAACTAATGAAAAACTGTTTTTT.

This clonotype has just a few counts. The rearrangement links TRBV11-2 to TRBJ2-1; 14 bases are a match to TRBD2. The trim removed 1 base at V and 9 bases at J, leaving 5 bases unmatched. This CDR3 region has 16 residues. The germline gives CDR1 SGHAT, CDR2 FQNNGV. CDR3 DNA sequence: TGTGCCAGCAGCTTAGTTGCGGGACTAGCGGGAGCTGAGCAGTTCTTC. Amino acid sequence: CASSLVAGLAGAEQFF.

The CDR3 coding sequence is TGTGCCAGCAGCTTATCGACAGTGAACACTGAAGCTTTCTTT. This encodes CASSLSTVNTEAFF. The rearrangement links TRBV7-9 to TRBJ1-1; a possible D gene is TRBD1 (5 bases). V was trimmed by 2 bases and J by 0 bases, leaving 7 bases between them. From germline, CDR1 is SEHNR and CDR2 FQNEAQ (reference sequence). This CDR3 is built from 14 residues.

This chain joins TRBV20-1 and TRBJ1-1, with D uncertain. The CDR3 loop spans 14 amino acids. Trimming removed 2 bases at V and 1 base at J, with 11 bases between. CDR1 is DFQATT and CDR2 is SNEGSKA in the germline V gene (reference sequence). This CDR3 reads CSARRRGRNTEAFF. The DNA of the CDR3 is TGCAGTGCTAGACGACGGGGAAGGAACACTGAAGCTTTCTTT.

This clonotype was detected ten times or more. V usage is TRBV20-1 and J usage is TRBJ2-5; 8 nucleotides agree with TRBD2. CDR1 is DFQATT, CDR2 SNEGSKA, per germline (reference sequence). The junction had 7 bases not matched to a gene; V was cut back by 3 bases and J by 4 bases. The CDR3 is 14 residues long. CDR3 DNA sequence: TGCAGTGCTAGCACCGGGGGGGCCGGAGAGACCCAGTACTTC. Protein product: CSASTGGAGETQYF.

For the CDR3, the DNA is TGTGCCAGTAGTATCTCGTCCAGGACCTCCTACGAGCAGTACTTC. It encodes CASSISSRTSYEQYF. The rearrangement joins TRBV19 to TRBJ2-7; no reliable D call. The germline CDR1 and CDR2 sequences are LNHDA and SQIVND (reference sequence). The CDR3 covers 15 residues. Trimming took 3 bases from V and 0 from J, leaving 12 bases between them.

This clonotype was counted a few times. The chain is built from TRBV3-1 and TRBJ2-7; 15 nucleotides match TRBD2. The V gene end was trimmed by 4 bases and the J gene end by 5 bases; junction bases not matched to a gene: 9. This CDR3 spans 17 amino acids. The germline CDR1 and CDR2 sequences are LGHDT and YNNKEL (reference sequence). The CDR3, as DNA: TGTGCCAGCAGCCCGGGACTAGCGGGGGGACTCTTGGACGAGCAGTACTTC. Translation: CASSPGLAGGLLDEQYF.

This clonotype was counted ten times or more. The CDR3 coding sequence is TGTGCCAGCAGAGAATTGACAGCTAACTATGGCTACACCTTC. Translated, it gives CASRELTANYGYTF. This sequence joins TRBV6-1 and TRBJ1-2; a possible D gene is TRBD1 (5 bases). The V gene's germline CDR1 is MNHNS and CDR2 SASEGT. There are 14 residues in the CDR3. V gave up 6 bases and J gave up 0 bases, with 11 bases separating them.

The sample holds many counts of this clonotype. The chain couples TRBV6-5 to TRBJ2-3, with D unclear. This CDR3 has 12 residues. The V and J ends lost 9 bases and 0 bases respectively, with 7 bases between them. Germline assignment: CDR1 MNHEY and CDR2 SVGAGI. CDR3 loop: CASVGSTDTQYF. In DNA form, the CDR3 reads TGTGCCAGTGTCGGTAGCACAGATACGCAGTATTTT.

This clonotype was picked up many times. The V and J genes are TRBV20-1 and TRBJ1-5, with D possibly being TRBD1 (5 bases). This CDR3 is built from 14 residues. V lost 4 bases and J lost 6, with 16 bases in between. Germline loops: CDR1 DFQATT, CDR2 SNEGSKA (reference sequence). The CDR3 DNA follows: TGCAGTGCTACTAGAGGAGGGGTTGGTCAGCCCCAGCATTTT. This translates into CSATRGGVGQPQHF.

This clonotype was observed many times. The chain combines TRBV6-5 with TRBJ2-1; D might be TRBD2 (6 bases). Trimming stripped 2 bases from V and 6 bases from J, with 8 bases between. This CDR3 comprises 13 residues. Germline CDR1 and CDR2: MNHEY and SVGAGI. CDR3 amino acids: CASSYPGLNEQFF. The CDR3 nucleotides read TGTGCCAGCAGTTACCCGGGACTCAATGAGCAGTTCTTC.

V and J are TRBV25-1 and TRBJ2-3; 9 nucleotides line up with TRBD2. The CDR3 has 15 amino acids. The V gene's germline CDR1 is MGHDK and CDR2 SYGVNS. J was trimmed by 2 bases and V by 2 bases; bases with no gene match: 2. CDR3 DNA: TGTGCCAGCAGTGAAGGGACTAGCATCACAGATACGCAGTATTTT. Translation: CASSEGTSITDTQYF.

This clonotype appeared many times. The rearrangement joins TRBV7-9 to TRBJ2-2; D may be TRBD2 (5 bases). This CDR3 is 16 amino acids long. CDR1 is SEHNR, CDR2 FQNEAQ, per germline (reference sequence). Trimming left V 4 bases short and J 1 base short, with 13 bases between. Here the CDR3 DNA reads TGTGCCAGCAGCTCCTCGGTCGGGGTGAACACCGGGGAGCTGTTTTTT. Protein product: CASSSSVGVNTGELFF. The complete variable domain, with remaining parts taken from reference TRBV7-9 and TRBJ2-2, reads DTGVSQNPRHKITKRGQNVTFRCDPISEHNRLYWYRQTLGQGPEFLTYFQNEAQLEKSRLLSDRFSAERPKGSFSTLEIQRTEQGDSAMYLCASSSSVGVNTGELFFGEGSRLTVL.

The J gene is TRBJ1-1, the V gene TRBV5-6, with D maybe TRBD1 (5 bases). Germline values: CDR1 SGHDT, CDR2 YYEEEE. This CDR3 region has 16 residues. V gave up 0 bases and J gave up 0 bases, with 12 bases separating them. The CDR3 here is CASSLEGRAMNTEAFF. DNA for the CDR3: TGTGCCAGCAGCTTGGAGGGGAGGGCTATGAACACTGAAGCTTTCTTT.

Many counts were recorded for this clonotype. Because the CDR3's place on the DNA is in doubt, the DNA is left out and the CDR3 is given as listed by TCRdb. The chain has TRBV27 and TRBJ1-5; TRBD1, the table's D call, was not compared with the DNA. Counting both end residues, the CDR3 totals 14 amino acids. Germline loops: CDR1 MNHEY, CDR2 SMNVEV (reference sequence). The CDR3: CASSLVGPGAPQNF.

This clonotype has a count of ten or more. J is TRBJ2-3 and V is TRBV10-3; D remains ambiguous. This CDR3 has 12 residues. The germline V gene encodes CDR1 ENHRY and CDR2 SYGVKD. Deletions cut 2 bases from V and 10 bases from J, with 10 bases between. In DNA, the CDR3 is TGTGCCATCAGTGAGGACTCTCTAGCGCAGTATTTT. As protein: CAISEDSLAQYF.

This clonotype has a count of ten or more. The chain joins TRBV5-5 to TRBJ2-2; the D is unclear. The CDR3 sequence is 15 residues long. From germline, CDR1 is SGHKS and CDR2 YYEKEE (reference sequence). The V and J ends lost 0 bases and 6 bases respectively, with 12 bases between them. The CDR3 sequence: CASSLAATRAGELFF. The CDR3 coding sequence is TGTGCCAGCAGCTTGGCAGCGACAAGGGCCGGGGAGCTGTTTTTT.

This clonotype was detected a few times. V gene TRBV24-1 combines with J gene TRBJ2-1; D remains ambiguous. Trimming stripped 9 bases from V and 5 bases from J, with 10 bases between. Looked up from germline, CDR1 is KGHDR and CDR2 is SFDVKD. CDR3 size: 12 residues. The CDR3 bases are TGTGCCACCTGGGAAGGGAACAATGAGCAGTTCTTC. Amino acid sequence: CATWEGNNEQFF.

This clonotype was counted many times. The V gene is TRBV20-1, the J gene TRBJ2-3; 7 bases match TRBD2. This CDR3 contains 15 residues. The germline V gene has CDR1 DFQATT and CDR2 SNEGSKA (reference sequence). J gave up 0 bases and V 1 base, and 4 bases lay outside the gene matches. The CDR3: CSARGKAGSTDTQYF. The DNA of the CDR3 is TGCAGTGCTAGAGGAAAAGCGGGGAGCACAGATACGCAGTATTTT.